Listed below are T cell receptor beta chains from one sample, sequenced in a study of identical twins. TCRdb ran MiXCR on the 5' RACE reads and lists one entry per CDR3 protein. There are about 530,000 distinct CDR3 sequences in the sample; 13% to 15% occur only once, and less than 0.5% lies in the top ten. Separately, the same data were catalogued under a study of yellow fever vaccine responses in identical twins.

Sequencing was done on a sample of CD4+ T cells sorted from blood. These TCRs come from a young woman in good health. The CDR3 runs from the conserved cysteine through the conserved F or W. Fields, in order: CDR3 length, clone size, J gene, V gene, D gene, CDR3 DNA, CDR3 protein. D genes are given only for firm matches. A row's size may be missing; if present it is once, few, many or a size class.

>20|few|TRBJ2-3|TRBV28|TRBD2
TGTGCCAGCATCGTACCGATAACTAGCGGGAGGGCTTTTGAGACAGATACGCAGTATTTT
CASIVPITSGRAFETDTQYF
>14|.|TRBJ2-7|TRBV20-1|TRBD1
TGCAGTGCTAGGTTGTGGGACAGGGGCTACGAGCAGTACTTC
CSARLWDRGYEQYF
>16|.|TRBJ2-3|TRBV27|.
TGTGCCAGCAGGCCGCATGACGGGAGTGAGGCAGATACGCAGTATTTT
CASRPHDGSEADTQYF
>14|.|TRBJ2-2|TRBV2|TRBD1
TGTGCCAGCAGTTGGACAGGGGGCATCGGGGAGCTGTTTTTT
CASSWTGGIGELFF
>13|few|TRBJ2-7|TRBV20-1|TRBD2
TGCAGTGCTAGGGGTCTAGCGGACTACGAGCAGTACTTC
CSARGLADYEQYF
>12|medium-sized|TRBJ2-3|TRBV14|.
TGTGCCAGCAGCCTCTCCGGGAATACGCAGTATTTT
CASSLSGNTQYF
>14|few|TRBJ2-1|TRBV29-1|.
TGCAGCGTCACAGGGGAGGGTCCCTACAATGAGCAGTTCTTC
CSVTGEGPYNEQFF
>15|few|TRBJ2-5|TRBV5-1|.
TGCGCCAGCAGCTTGGCCTCGGCGCTTCAAGAGACCCAGTACTTC
CASSLASALQETQYF
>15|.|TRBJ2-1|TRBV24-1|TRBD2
TGTGCCACCAGTGATAGCGGGAGGGTCGGGGATGAGCAGTTCTTC
CATSDSGRVGDEQFF
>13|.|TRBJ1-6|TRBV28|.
TGTGCCAGCTCCAGGAAAAGTAATTCACCCCTCCACTTT
CASSRKSNSPLHF
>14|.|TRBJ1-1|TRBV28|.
TGTGCCAGCAGTTTACCAGTCTATCAGGGGAAAGCTTTCTTT
CASSLPVYQGKAFF
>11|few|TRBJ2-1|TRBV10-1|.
TGCGCCAGCAGTGATGTTGGACGGCAGTTCTTC
CASSDVGRQFF
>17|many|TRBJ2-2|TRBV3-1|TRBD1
TGTGCCAGCAGCCAGAACCCCGGGACAGCCCTTCGGCGGGAGCTGTTTTTT
CASSQNPGTALRRELFF
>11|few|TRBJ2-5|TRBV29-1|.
TGCAGCCCTCTGCTTAGAGGGACCCAGTACTTC
CSPLLRGTQYF